This TCR beta chain is from a study of beta chain features in type 1 diabetes (dated by TCRdb to about 2018). About the investigation overall: Mean age, gender distribution, total cell number and subset yield were not different between patients and healthy donors. Naive and central memory subsets were obtained from all 30 or so donors, but regulatory and stem cell-like memory subsets were isolated from only 8 patients and 8 healthy donors. The study compared TCRB repertoires of sorted circulating CD4+ T cell subsets between recently diagnosed type 1 diabetes patients and matched healthy donors. A total of 85 million to 110 million sorted cells were examined across all samples, and RNA yield correlated strongly with the number of cells per subset. What the work shows at the level of the full study, not this receptor alone: At VDJ recombination sites, patients with type 1 diabetes made fewer insertions and deleted more nucleotides, a pattern implying thymic rearrangement abnormalities. The naive, central memory and regulatory TCRB repertoires appeared to resemble one another more closely among patients than among healthy donors. Type 1 diabetes patients showed a moderate but significant shortening of TCRB CDR3 length in all four CD4+ subsets. Because cDNA was sequenced instead of genomic DNA, activated cells with high expression could be over-represented, although the groups did not differ in activation or CD3 levels. PCR may preferentially amplify shorter templates, but because patient and control samples were amplified and corrected together, any resulting skew would affect both groups equally. Because the HLA sub-analyses included only small numbers of individuals, any influence of HLA type on TCRB rearrangement was left unresolved.

Each donor gave one peripheral blood draw, approximately 120 mL on average, collected into heparinised tubes. A BD FACSAria II was used to sort naive, central memory, regulatory and stem cell-like memory CD4+ T cells with a panel that included CD45RO, CCR7, CD25, CD127, CD95 and CD27. All sorted populations exceeded 98% purity. PBMCs were isolated right away by Lymphoprep density gradient centrifugation and were stained directly, without culture. To minimize batch effects, samples were stained and sorted in pairs, one healthy donor with one patient per experiment. The entire amount of isolated RNA was reverse transcribed using the High Capacity cDNA Reverse Transcription Kit, so the sequenced TCRB transcripts were expressed ones. Naive, central memory and regulatory T cell samples underwent deep immunoSEQ sequencing, averaging approximately 3.3 million total reads per sample. Sorted cells were lysed in RLT buffer and RNA was extracted with DNase-treated RNeasy Micro or Mini kits, depending on cell number. To prevent cross-contamination, each cell subset was processed individually, whereas patient and healthy donor samples were processed jointly. The immunoSEQ multiplex PCR was used to amplify TCRB sequences from cDNA, yielding 87-bp fragments that span the CDR3 region. Sequencing of the amplicons was done on the Illumina HiSeq platform. For the original study's pipeline: PCR bias was corrected computationally using synthetic template baselines, and reads within Hamming distance 2 were collapsed, with unmergeable singletons discarded. Reads were aligned against IMGT so that V, D and J genes, CDR3 length and insertions or deletions at six rearrangement sites could be assigned. Within each subset, clonotype counts were normalized to the number of sorted cells before true diversity and Gini coefficients were calculated with the tcR R package. Repertoire sharing was quantified using the overlap coefficient calculated on TCRB nucleotide sequences. Out-of-frame TCRB sequences from naive cells were analyzed as a proxy for the pre-selection repertoire. Here the immuneACCESS table is served through TCRdb, limited to in-frame sequences with V and J called. Missing clones are a known gap in these copies; in checked studies unresolved V genes cover under half, and the rest lacks a known reason. V and J calls and clone size are copied from that table; D and trimming were computed from the DNA. Recorded for this sample are 970,000 or so clones; roughly 15% of them occurred a single time. Of the sample, 0.023% falls within the top ten clones.

The trim is 3 bases for V and 8 bases for J, with a gap of 13 bases between the germline ends. From the cysteine through the phenylalanine, the CDR3 covers 13 amino acids. Only the CDR3 DNA stays, 39 bases, in frame from base 1. For CDR1 and CDR2, the germline V gene lists KGHSH and LQKENI. This clone was seen more than once but under ten times. Its binding antigen is unknown. The sample holds no much larger clone one base away, and base qualities are not on file. The receptor was isolated from a woman aged 18-30 years in good health. The sequenced sample was naive CD4+ T cells from blood. What the cell subset or site label conveys for this sample: true naive CD4+ T cells. The rearrangement joined TRBV18 to TRBJ1-2; TRBD1 could be the D gene, as 5 bases match. The CDR3 region reads CASSPGTEGGYTF. The DNA is as follows: TGTGCCAGCTCACCCGGGACCGAGGGCGGCTACACCTTC. The CDR3 plus the reference TRBV18 and TRBJ1-2 genes for the other parts give the full variable domain: NAGVMQNPRHLVRRRGQEARLRCSPMKGHSHVYWYRQLPEEGLKFMVYLQKENIIDESGMPKERFSAEFPKEGPSILRIQQVVRGDSAAYFCASSPGTEGGYTFGSGTRLTVV.